This T cell receptor (beta chain) originates from a study of technical replicates of blood from a handful of donors. Produced via immunoSEQ multiplex PCR; TCRdb's table is partial and in-frame only. The sample lists more than 80,000 clones, 90% to 98% occurring once. The V end was cut by 0 bases, the J end by 5 bases, with 10 bases between. CDR3 length: 14 amino acids. Germline V gene sequence: CDR1 LGHNA, CDR2 YNFKEQ. The sequenced material came from T cells isolated from PBMCs. The TCR comes from a human donor in good health. This chain connects TRBV4-2 to TRBJ1-2, with a weak D call TRBD1 (6 bases). The CDR3 reads CASSQDGTRYGYTF. CDR3 nucleotide sequence: TGTGCCAGCAGCCAAGACGGGACAAGATATGGCTACACCTTC.